This T cell receptor beta chain was recovered during a study of T-cell memory formation after mild COVID-19. Study-level background: The two donors had largely donor-specific TCR clusters.

A word on this clonotype: Its antigen is as yet unknown.

This CDR3 region has 13 residues. Trimming took 4 bases from V and 4 from J, leaving 13 bases between them. The germline CDR1 and CDR2 sequences are DFQATT and SNEGSKA (reference sequence). Study results and limitations: The study found balanced CD4/CD8 in clones contracting day 15 to 85 and a CD4+ lean in later expanders.

5'RACE with constant-segment primers built TCRalpha and TCRbeta cDNA libraries with UMIs. In TCRdb, the 5' RACE reads were re-called with MiXCR into one record per CDR3 protein. The repertoire holds roughly 130,000 distinct CDR3 sequences, roughly 6% seen once, with approximately 2.1% in the top ten. Material for sequencing was PBMCs or a T cell subset sorted from them (not recorded which). The clonotype was recovered from an adult woman who had mild COVID-19 (a few samples of this study predate the infection). Cell type and time point are not known. The rearrangement joins TRBV20-1 to TRBJ1-1; no definite D call. CDR3 residues: CSATRPAGTEAFF. CDR3 bases: TGCAGTGCTACCCGACCGGCGGGCACTGAAGCTTTCTTT.